Listed below are T cell receptor beta chains from one sample, sequenced in a study of CD8+ T cells in alopecia areata. TCRdb's table, derived via immunoSEQ multiplex PCR, lists solely in-frame clones and lacks some. The sample consists of 130,000 or so clones, approximately 48% of them appearing once. The sample here was CD8+ T cells sorted from blood, taken at week 0. The receptors derive from a human donor with alopecia areata. The CDR3 runs from the conserved cysteine through the conserved F or W. The D gene is left open where the match is weak. Not all rows give a size; the values are once, few, many and, for expanded clones, a class.

d_call	v_call	clone_size	j_call	cdr3_aa	cdr3_nt
NA	TRBV9	NA	TRBJ2-7	CASSEGACEQYF	TGTGCCAGCAGCGAAGGGGCCTGCGAGCAGTACTTC
NA	TRBV30	NA	TRBJ2-1	CAWSSSSRGEQFF	TGTGCCTGGAGTAGTAGCTCCAGGGGTGAGCAGTTCTTC
TRBD1	TRBV29-1	NA	TRBJ1-2	CSVAGGNYGYTF	TGCAGCGTCGCAGGGGGCAACTATGGCTACACCTTC
NA	TRBV6-5	NA	TRBJ1-1	CASSTSGWSTEAFF	TGTGCCAGCAGTACCTCAGGGTGGAGCACTGAAGCTTTCTTT
NA	TRBV29-1	NA	TRBJ2-7	CSARSGETYEQYF	TGCAGCGCCCGATCCGGGGAGACCTACGAGCAGTACTTC
NA	TRBV29-1	NA	TRBJ2-5	CSVDALGAPALETQYF	TGCAGCGTTGACGCTCTGGGGGCGCCTGCTTTGGAGACCCAGTACTTC
NA	TRBV5-1	NA	TRBJ2-3	CASSLVGSPDTQYF	TGCGCCAGCAGCTTGGTGGGCTCCCCAGATACGCAGTATTTT
TRBD1	TRBV2	NA	TRBJ1-1	CASNWDRTMNTEAFF	TGTGCCAGCAATTGGGACAGGACCATGAACACTGAAGCTTTCTTT
NA	TRBV7-9	few	TRBJ2-1	CASSFLVNNEQFF	TGTGCCAGCAGCTTTCTAGTAAACAATGAGCAGTTCTTC
NA	TRBV4-3	NA	TRBJ1-1	CASSQDSEGTNTEAFF	TGCGCCAGCAGCCAAGATTCGGAGGGAACGAACACTGAAGCTTTCTTT
NA	TRBV9	NA	TRBJ2-1	CASSVVSAVRNEQFF	TGTGCCAGCAGCGTAGTCAGCGCGGTGAGAAATGAGCAGTTCTTC
TRBD1	TRBV30	NA	TRBJ2-7	CAWRNRDRRSYEQYF	TGTGCCTGGAGGAACCGGGACAGGAGATCCTACGAGCAGTACTTC
TRBD1	TRBV5-6	NA	TRBJ2-7	CASSPGTGNNEQYF	TGTGCCAGCAGCCCGGGGACAGGGAACAACGAGCAGTACTTC
TRBD2	TRBV7-9	NA	TRBJ2-5	CASSPTSGGVQETQYF	TGTGCCAGCAGCCCGACTAGCGGGGGGGTACAAGAGACCCAGTACTTC
NA	TRBV29-1	NA	TRBJ1-2	CSVEDRDSNYGYTF	TGCAGCGTTGAAGATCGCGACAGTAACTATGGCTACACCTTC
TRBD2	TRBV29-1	few	TRBJ2-1	CSVPFPTSGGNEQFF	TGCAGCGTTCCCTTTCCGACTAGCGGGGGAAATGAGCAGTTCTTC
NA	TRBV29-1	NA	TRBJ2-1	CSVVGGLNNEQFF	TGCAGCGTTGTCGGGGGGCTTAACAATGAGCAGTTCTTC
TRBD1	TRBV25-1	NA	TRBJ2-7	CASSVNRGAEQYF	TGTGCCAGCAGTGTAAACAGGGGAGCCGAGCAGTACTTC
TRBD1	TRBV29-1	few	TRBJ2-7	CSVGGTGLTYEQYF	TGCAGCGTGGGGGGGACAGGGCTTACCTACGAGCAGTACTTC
NA	TRBV5-4	NA	TRBJ1-2	CASSLDRSAGDGGYTF	TGTGCCAGCAGCTTGGACCGATCCGCAGGGGACGGTGGCTACACCTTC
NA	TRBV23-1	NA	TRBJ1-5	CKLMGGNQPQHF	TGTAAGTTGATGGGCGGCAATCAGCCCCAGCATTTT
NA	TRBV5-1	NA	TRBJ2-7	CASTQGGDSYEQYF	TGCGCCAGCACCCAAGGGGGGGATTCCTACGAGCAGTACTTC
TRBD1	TRBV2	NA	TRBJ1-1	CASDRDGDTEAFF	TGTGCCAGCGACAGGGATGGGGACACTGAAGCTTTCTTT
NA	TRBV30	few	TRBJ1-1	CAWSVSLLNTEAFF	TGTGCCTGGAGTGTTAGTCTCCTGAACACTGAAGCTTTCTTT
NA	TRBV9	NA	TRBJ2-1	CASSVGQNNEQFF	TGTGCCAGCAGCGTAGGCCAGAACAATGAGCAGTTCTTC
NA	TRBV20-1	NA	TRBJ1-2	CSADPYGYTF	TGCAGTGCCGACCCTTATGGCTACACCTTC
NA	TRBV4-2	NA	TRBJ2-1	CASSFAATGEQFF	TGTGCCAGCAGCTTTGCAGCGACTGGTGAGCAGTTCTTC
TRBD1	TRBV13	few	TRBJ1-2	CASSPGTGVLLAHGYTF	TGTGCCAGCAGCCCCGGGACAGGGGTTCTTTTAGCGCATGGCTACACCTTC
NA	TRBV4-1	NA	TRBJ1-1	CASSQAPAGGGTEAFF	TGCGCCAGCAGCCAAGCTCCCGCTGGGGGGGGCACTGAAGCTTTCTTT
NA	TRBV5-6	NA	TRBJ2-3	CASSLTPDTQYF	TGTGCCAGCAGCTTGACTCCAGATACGCAGTATTTT